The present T cell receptor (beta chain) was sequenced within a study of shared clonotypes between healthy human individuals (dated by TCRdb to between 2020 and 2021). In the study overall: The cohort comprised a couple of women and a few men aged 18 to 49 years. To estimate repertoire size and how much clonotype sharing occurs between individuals, the study deeply sequenced the blood TCR repertoires of a handful of healthy adults. Per donor, leukapheresis produced somewhere between about 0.94 and 9 billion PBMCs. Libraries were prepared and TCR repertoires were sequenced by different laboratories using diverse techniques, in order to increase sequencing depth and limit assay-specific biases. For each donor, CD4 naive and CD4 memory were each given three plates, CD8 naive was given two plates, and CD8 memory was given one plate. What the work shows at the level of the full study, not this receptor alone: Across four donors, about 4.5% of naive CD4, roughly 3.5% of naive CD8, under 2.5% of memory CD4, and approximately 0.4% of memory CD8 clonotypes were shared. Compared with non-shared clonotypes, clonotypes shared by all four sorted-subset donors had higher generation probabilities. Based on pairwise subsampling, the degree of clonotype sharing among donors was expected to be affected by sequencing depth. Because the study included a small number of donors, the genetic and exposure-history diversity represented was limited. Rarefaction of sorted-subset datasets indicated incomplete sequencing despite the large sequencing depth. Naive subsets generally had larger estimated clonotype richness than memory subsets. Only blood was sampled, and tissue TCR repertoires likely differ from those in blood.

Using the deep immunoSEQ assay, TCR CDR3 regions were amplified from genomic DNA by multiplex PCR. Extracted genomic DNA from each cell subset was distributed evenly across all wells of several immunoSEQ 96-well plates, and each plate was treated as a replicate. For sorted subsets, about 210 ng of genomic DNA, equivalent to around 29,000 T cell genomes, went into each replicate PCR. The purified libraries were quantified using a Qubit 3.0 fluorometer, sized with a Bioanalyzer 2100, and then quantified again using the KAPA Library Quantification kit. Every immunoSEQ 96-well plate was sequenced on a dedicated single-read 150-cycle Illumina NextSeq 550 flow cell. Per the authors' processing: Because only junctional sequences without quality scores were contained in the immunoSEQ output, filtering matching that applied to full-length reads could not be performed. To assign V/J genes and CDR3, sequences were annotated using PyIR, a Python wrapper for IgBLAST v1.9, with IMGT germline references. Reads were removed for weak V/J assignments (E-value above 1e-6), missing CDR3, stop codons, out-of-frame junctions, or ambiguous translated residues. V3J clonotypes were defined by identical inferred V gene, J gene, and CDR3 amino acid sequence. Percentage overlap between repertoires was computed as shared unique clonotypes divided by the size of the smaller repertoire. Three approaches were used to assess repertoire richness: RTK rarefaction, the Chao1 estimator, and Recon v2.1 estimates of unobserved clonotypes. OLGA was used to compute generation probabilities for all TCRbeta clonotypes that the gDNA method yielded from a handful of donors. Drawn from immuneACCESS, this table holds only the in-frame rearrangements with V and J called that TCRdb kept. Clones are partly lost; checked studies trace under half to an unresolved V gene and leave the rest unexplained. The D gene and trimming were derived from the DNA, and the V and J assignments and clone size from that table. This sample is represented by hundreds of thousands of clones; around 96% of them were singletons. The ten largest clones represent about 0.32% of the sample.

The donors were healthy, HIV-negative adults with no recently reported acute infections or vaccinations. Every donor was a Caucasian adult living in Nashville, Tennessee, USA. CD8 memory samples were composed of magnetically selected CD45RO+ cells combined with CCR7-negative CD45RA+ effector memory (TemRA) cells. Blood was obtained by leukapheresis, after which PBMCs were separated by Ficoll-Histopaque density gradient centrifugation and cryopreserved in liquid nitrogen vapor phase. Analytical flow cytometry was used to check the purity and quantity of every magnetically sorted T cell population. Genomic DNA was isolated from each sorted fraction and quantified by UV absorbance on a Nanodrop 2000c. From a lookup of the germline V gene, CDR1 and CDR2 are SQVTM and ANQGSEA. The CDR3 sequence holds 13 residues, the cysteine and phenylalanine included. The entry retains the CDR3 DNA only, 39 bases that are in frame from base 1. V lost 4 bases and J lost 3 bases, and the count of bases not matched to a germline gene is 5.

Points on this clone: Its antigen specificity is not known. No base quality values were provided; no much bigger clone lies one nucleotide off.

This TCR was sampled from a man aged 25-45 years in good health. Sequencing was carried out using memory CD8+ T cells sorted from blood. The sample's cell subset or site label is to be understood as: CD45RO+ cells pooled with CCR7-negative TemRA cells. This chain joins TRBV29-1 to TRBJ2-5, with 7 central nucleotides matching TRBD2. The CDR3: CSVVSSGKETQYF. At the DNA level, the sequence is TGCAGCGTTGTCTCCAGCGGGAAAGAGACCCAGTACTTC.